These 20 T cell receptor beta chains share one sample of origin, sequenced in a study of CD8+ T cells in alopecia areata (dated by TCRdb to 2017 to 2018). Libraries were made using the immunoSEQ multiplex PCR assay. RNA was extracted from all samples and reverse transcribed into cDNA, which served as template for TCR sequencing. Imported from immuneACCESS, the table was reduced by TCRdb to in-frame sequences with V and J called. These copies leave out some clones; in studies compared against another copy, an unresolved V gene accounts for under half, and the cause of the remainder is not known. This sample comprises roughly 120,000 clones, approximately 58% of them detected only once. Of the sample, around 2.7% is held by the ten largest clones. The sample taken for sequencing was CD4+ T cells sorted from blood. The receptors stem from a human donor in good health.

This clone was detected a few times. The chain joins TRBV28 to TRBJ1-5; D uncertain. The length of the CDR3 is 15 residues. Trimming shortened V by 3 bases and J by 4 bases, and 13 bases separated the two germline ends. The germline gives CDR1 MDHEN, CDR2 SYDVKM. This CDR3 reads CASSLNPRTNQPQHF. The CDR3, as DNA: TGTGCCAGCAGTTTGAACCCAAGAACTAATCAGCCCCAGCATTTT.

The J gene is TRBJ1-2, the V gene TRBV28; tentative D call: TRBD1 (6 bases). From germline, CDR1 is MDHEN and CDR2 SYDVKM. The CDR3 spans 13 residues. With 7 bases removed from V and 1 base from J, the gap between germline ends came to 10 bases. CDR3 residues: CASKEDSNYGYTF. DNA of the CDR3: TGTGCCAGCAAGGAGGACAGTAACTATGGCTACACCTTC.

V and J are TRBV19 and TRBJ1-5; D may be TRBD1 (5 bases). Trimming shortened V by 3 bases and J by 5 bases, and 17 bases separated the two germline ends. Germline assignment: CDR1 LNHDA and CDR2 SQIVND (reference sequence). The CDR3 contains 16 residues. This CDR3 reads CASSILAGTEHQPQHF. As DNA, the CDR3 is TGTGCCAGTAGTATTCTTGCCGGGACGGAGCATCAGCCCCAGCATTTT.

This chain joins TRBV7-8 and TRBJ1-2, with D hard to call. The germline CDR1 and CDR2 sequences are SGHVS and FQNEAQ. CDR3 length equals 15 residues. The V gene lost 7 bases and the J gene lost 4 bases, with 19 bases spanning the gap. The CDR3 reads CASTPSSVTFYGYTF. In DNA form, the CDR3 reads TGTGCCAGCACCCCCTCCTCAGTCACTTTCTATGGCTACACCTTC.

V gene TRBV18 combines with J gene TRBJ1-1; a possible D gene is TRBD1 (5 bases). Germline CDR1 and CDR2: KGHSH and LQKENI. The CDR3 spans 15 residues. Trimming took off 2 bases at V and 5 bases at J, with 15 bases between the two ends. CDR3 DNA: TGTGCCAGCTCACCAGTCGGGACCCAAGGGACTGAAGCTTTCTTT. It codes for CASSPVGTQGTEAFF.

This chain uses TRBV29-1 with TRBJ2-7; D uncertain. The V end lost 6 bases, the J end lost 3 bases, and 12 bases lay between the germline ends. Germline CDR1 is SQVTM and CDR2 is ANQGSEA. The CDR3 sequence is 12 residues long. The CDR3 bases are TGCAGCGTGCGAGACTGGGGCTACGAGCAGTACTTC. As protein: CSVRDWGYEQYF.

The chain carries TRBV29-1 and TRBJ2-5; D gene ambiguous. The germline CDR1 and CDR2 sequences are SQVTM and ANQGSEA. Trimming stripped 4 bases from V and 6 bases from J, with 12 bases between. This CDR3 is built from 12 residues. The CDR3 loop is CSVGSRNQTQYF. In DNA form, the CDR3 reads TGCAGCGTTGGGTCTAGAAATCAGACCCAGTACTTC.

This rearrangement joins TRBV5-1 to TRBJ2-7; D uncertain. This CDR3 is built from 13 residues. In germline, CDR1 is SGHRS, CDR2 YFSETQ. Trimming pared 2 bases from V and 3 bases from J, leaving 9 bases between. Here the CDR3 DNA reads TGCGCCAGCAGCTTTGCCACCGACTACGAGCAGTACTTC. It codes for CASSFATDYEQYF. The whole variable domain, filled in from reference TRBV5-1 and TRBJ2-7, reads KAGVTQTPRYLIKTRGQQVTLSCSPISGHRSVSWYQQTPGQGLQFLFEYFSETQRNKGNFPGRFSGRQFSNSRSEMNVSTLELGDSALYLCASSFATDYEQYFGPGTRLTVT.

The chain carries TRBV18 and TRBJ1-5, with 7 bases fitting TRBD1. The germline V gene has CDR1 KGHSH and CDR2 LQKENI. The J segment lost 4 bases and the V segment lost 3 bases, leaving 6 bases of the junction unmatched. The CDR3 spans 15 residues. The CDR3 is CASSPAHRGNQPQHF. CDR3 DNA sequence: TGTGCCAGCTCACCGGCCCACAGGGGAAATCAGCCCCAGCATTTT. The entire variable domain, with the rest obtained from reference TRBV18 and TRBJ1-5, is as follows: NAGVMQNPRHLVRRRGQEARLRCSPMKGHSHVYWYRQLPEEGLKFMVYLQKENIIDESGMPKERFSAEFPKEGPSILRIQQVVRGDSAAYFCASSPAHRGNQPQHFGDGTRLSIL.

This clone was picked up a small number of times. The V gene is TRBV9, the J gene TRBJ1-2, with D perhaps matching TRBD1 (6 bases). The V and J ends lost 0 bases and 8 bases respectively, with 14 bases between them. This CDR3 spans 14 amino acids. The V gene's germline CDR1 is SGDLS and CDR2 YYNGEE. The CDR3 region is CASSVGRAGDGYTF. The CDR3 DNA reads TGTGCCAGCAGCGTAGGAAGGGCAGGGGACGGCTACACCTTC.

CDR3 sequence: CASSRGVGQPQHF. Written as DNA, the CDR3 is TGTGCCAGCAGCAGGGGCGTGGGTCAGCCCCAGCATTTT. J is TRBJ1-5 and V is TRBV5-4, with a possible D match to TRBD1 (5 bases). Trimming took 4 bases from V and 6 from J, leaving 11 bases between them. The CDR3 extends over 13 amino acids. Germline V gene sequence: CDR1 SGHNT, CDR2 YYREEE (reference sequence).

This clone was recorded once. The genes are TRBV29-1 and TRBJ1-2; TRBD1 is a possible D gene (5 bases). Germline CDR1 and CDR2: SQVTM and ANQGSEA. The CDR3 spans 14 residues. Between the trimmed V and J ends, which lost 1 base and 5 bases, there was a span of 14 bases. In DNA, the CDR3 is TGCAGCGTTGAAGGGGGCATAAGAGGATATGGCTACACCTTC. As protein: CSVEGGIRGYGYTF.

V is TRBV30 and J is TRBJ1-2; D gene ambiguous. Trimming removed 0 bases from V and 1 base from J, with 9 bases in between. Germline CDR1 is GTSNPN and CDR2 is SVGIG (reference sequence). The CDR3 totals 14 residues. The chain's CDR3 is CAWSVPPLNYGYTF. The DNA for the CDR3 is TGTGCCTGGAGTGTACCCCCCCTTAACTATGGCTACACCTTC.

V usage is TRBV9 and J usage is TRBJ2-6; either TRBD1 or TRBD2 may fit D (5 bases each). This CDR3 is 17 amino acids long. V lost 2 bases and J 0 bases, leaving 12 bases between the germline ends. Germline V gene lookup returns CDR1 SGDLS and CDR2 YYNGEE. The CDR3 loop reads CASSVGTGRSGANVLTF. In nucleotides, the CDR3 is TGTGCCAGCAGCGTGGGGACGGGACGCTCTGGGGCCAACGTCCTGACTTTC. Full variable domain (remainder filled in from reference TRBV9 and TRBJ2-6): DSGVTQTPKHLITATGQRVTLRCSPRSGDLSVYWYQQSLDQGLQFLIQYYNGEERAKGNILERFSAQQFPDLHSELNLSSLELGDSALYFCASSVGTGRSGANVLTFGAGSRLTVL.

The chain links TRBV30 to TRBJ2-7; a weak D match, TRBD2 (6 bases). In germline, CDR1 is GTSNPN, CDR2 SVGIG (reference sequence). V was shortened by 4 bases and J by 2 bases, with 9 bases between the two germline ends. This CDR3 spans 12 amino acids. This CDR3 is CAWKGGTYEQYF. The CDR3 DNA is TGTGCCTGGAAGGGAGGAACCTACGAGCAGTACTTC.

The chain joins TRBV9 to TRBJ2-1; a weak D match, TRBD2 (5 bases). Germline CDR1 is SGDLS and CDR2 is YYNGEE. The length of the CDR3 is 14 residues. Trimming pared 4 bases from V and 6 bases from J, leaving 14 bases between. Here the CDR3 DNA reads TGTGCCAGCAGCTCCGCCCGGGGAAGCAATGAGCAGTTCTTC. Protein: CASSSARGSNEQFF. Supplemented by reference TRBV9 and TRBJ2-1, the full variable domain reads DSGVTQTPKHLITATGQRVTLRCSPRSGDLSVYWYQQSLDQGLQFLIQYYNGEERAKGNILERFSAQQFPDLHSELNLSSLELGDSALYFCASSSARGSNEQFFGPGTRLTVL.

This clone was detected a few times. V gene TRBV29-1 combines with J gene TRBJ2-5, with 8 bases fitting TRBD1. This CDR3 spans 14 amino acids. CDR1 and CDR2 from the germline V gene are SQVTM and ANQGSEA. V dropped 6 bases and J dropped 2; count of bases not matched to a gene: 8. CDR3 nucleotides: TGCAGCGTGAGAGACAGGGGACTGCAAGAGACCCAGTACTTC. Translated, it gives CSVRDRGLQETQYF.

CDR3 region: CSITGGGSDTQYF. The CDR3 bases are TGCAGCATTACAGGGGGCGGGTCAGATACGCAGTATTTT. This chain joins TRBV29-1 and TRBJ2-3, with 9 bases identical to TRBD1. Unmatched junction bases numbered 7, after V lost 8 bases and J lost 4 bases. Per germline, CDR1 SQVTM and CDR2 ANQGSEA. The CDR3 runs to 13 residues.

The table lists this clone with a few counts. Distinct nucleotide sequences in the sample also encode this CDR3. This rearrangement joins TRBV10-3 to TRBJ1-1, with D uncertain. Trimming removed 2 bases at V and 0 bases at J, with 10 bases between. Germline loops: CDR1 ENHRY, CDR2 SYGVKD. The CDR3 has 15 residues. CDR3 DNA: TGTGCCATCAGTGAGAGCCAGGACTTGAACACTGAAGCTTTCTTT. Translating gives CAISESQDLNTEAFF.

This clone was recorded many times. The chain couples TRBV5-1 to TRBJ2-3; D gene unclear. Trimming stripped 0 bases from V and 1 base from J, with 9 bases between. CDR3 size: 15 residues. Germline values: CDR1 SGHRS, CDR2 YFSETQ. CDR3 bases: TGCGCCAGCAGCTTGGATTGGGTTCGCACAGATACGCAGTATTTT. It codes for CASSLDWVRTDTQYF.